Listed here is a single T cell receptor (beta chain). Its target is unknown. The germline V gene encodes CDR1 SGHNT and CDR2 YYREEE (reference sequence). The CDR3 is made up of 14 amino acids. Trimming cost V 6 bases and J 4 bases; bases outside gene matches: 9. The data belong to a study of Graves' ophthalmopathy and Graves' hyperthyroidism. Turning to the study itself: Peripheral blood was collected at initial diagnosis, before any treatment.

Study observations and caveats: Most thyroid clonotypes expanded beyond 0.001 frequency were also found in blood.

Amplification of the TCR beta CDR3 regions used RNA transcripts (as template). HTBI primers were used in a first-round RT-PCR, which preceded a second-round multiplex PCR. TCRdb called the multiplex PCR reads again in MiXCR, with one record for every CDR3 protein. The table lists 200,000 to 300,000 distinct CDR3 sequences, around 50% of them singletons. Excluded were patients with other autoimmune diseases, uncontrolled infections, pregnancy or lactation. As diagnostic evidence, clinical symptoms, serum thyroxine, TRAb, thyroid ultrasound and orbital computed tomography were relied upon. This sequence joins TRBV5-4 and TRBJ2-7, with 8 bases lining up with TRBD1. The origin of this receptor is an adult man with Graves' ophthalmopathy. The sample was peripheral blood. The CDR3: CASTSGTGLYEQYF. CDR3 in DNA: TGTGCCAGCACCTCCGGGACAGGACTATACGAGCAGTACTTC. The variable domain in full, with the rest retrieved from reference TRBV5-4 and TRBJ2-7, is ETGVTQSPTHLIKTRGQQVTLRCSSQSGHNTVSWYQQALGQGPQFIFQYYREEENGRGNFPPRFSGLQFPNYSSELNVNALELDDSALYLCASTSGTGLYEQYFGPGTRLTVT.